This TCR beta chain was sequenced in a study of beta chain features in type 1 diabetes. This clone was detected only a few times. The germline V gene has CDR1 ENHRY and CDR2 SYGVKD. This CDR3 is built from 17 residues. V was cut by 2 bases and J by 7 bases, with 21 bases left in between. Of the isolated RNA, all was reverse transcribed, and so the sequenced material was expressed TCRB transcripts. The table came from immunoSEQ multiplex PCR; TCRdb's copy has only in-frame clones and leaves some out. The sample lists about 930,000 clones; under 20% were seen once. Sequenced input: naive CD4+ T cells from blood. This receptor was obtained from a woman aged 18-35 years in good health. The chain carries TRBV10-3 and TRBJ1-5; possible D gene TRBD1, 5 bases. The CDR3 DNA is TGTGCCATCAGTGAGACCCGCAGGGCTGGATTAGAACAGCCCCAGCATTTT. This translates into CAISETRRAGLEQPQHF.